The source of this T cell receptor beta chain is a study of cytomegalovirus exposure and HLA in healthy donors. Healthy people donating bone marrow made up the donors. Broader study findings: According to a later analysis, most TCR beta chains associated with CMV appeared HLA-restricted. No immune exposure information besides CMV serostatus was available.

In the PCR, 60 Vbeta and 13 Jbeta primers were used. Sequenced by immunoSEQ multiplex PCR; TCRdb stores in-frame clones only, minus some. The repertoire holds about 130,000 clones, with more than 65% as singletons. As regards this clone: No antigen is known for it.

The CDR3 sequence is 15 residues long. Germline assignment: CDR1 ENHRY and CDR2 SYGVKD. Trimming pared 2 bases from V and 4 bases from J, leaving 12 bases between. The sequence came from a man aged 18 to 29 in good health and CMV-seropositive. Input material: PBMCs. V gene TRBV10-3 combines with J gene TRBJ2-4; the D gene is possibly TRBD1 (6 bases). The CDR3 loop is CAISEKSQGKNIQYF. CDR3 in DNA: TGTGCCATCAGTGAGAAAAGTCAGGGGAAAAACATTCAGTACTTC.